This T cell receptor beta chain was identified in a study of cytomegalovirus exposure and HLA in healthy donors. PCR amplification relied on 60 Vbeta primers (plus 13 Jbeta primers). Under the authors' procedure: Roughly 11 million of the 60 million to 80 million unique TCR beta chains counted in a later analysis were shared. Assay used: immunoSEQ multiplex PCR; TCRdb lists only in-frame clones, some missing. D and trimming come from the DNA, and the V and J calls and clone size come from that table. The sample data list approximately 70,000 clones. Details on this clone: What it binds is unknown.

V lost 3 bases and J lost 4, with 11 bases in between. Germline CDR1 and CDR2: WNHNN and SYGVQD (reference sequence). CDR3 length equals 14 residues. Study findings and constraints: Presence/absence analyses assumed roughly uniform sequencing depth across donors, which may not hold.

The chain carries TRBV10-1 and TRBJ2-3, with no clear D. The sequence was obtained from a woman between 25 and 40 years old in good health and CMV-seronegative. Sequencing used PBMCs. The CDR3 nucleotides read TGCGCCAGCAGTGAAAGACCAGGCCCAGATACGCAGTATTTT. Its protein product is CASSERPGPDTQYF.